One and the same sample provided the 32 T cell receptor beta chains below, sequenced in a study of blood T cell repertoires in COVID-19. TCRdb's table, derived via immunoSEQ multiplex PCR, lists solely in-frame clones and lacks some. This table holds roughly 400,000 clones, approximately 91% found once. Sample: PBMCs or T cells enriched from blood (not recorded which). Source of these receptors: a woman between 18 and 29 years old who had been exposed to COVID-19.

The rearrangement uses TRBV13 and TRBJ2-1; TRBD2 aligns across 10 bases. Losses at the gene ends were 8 bases for V and 8 bases for J; bases not matched to a gene: 6. The germline V gene has CDR1 PRHDT and CDR2 FYEKMQ (reference sequence). The CDR3 sequence is 13 residues long. The CDR3 bases are TGTGCCAGCGCCGGGACTAGCGTCTATGAGCAGTTCTTC. This gives the protein CASAGTSVYEQFF.

The rearrangement joins TRBV3-1 (or the pseudogene TRBV3-2) to TRBJ1-2; no clear D gene. Between the trimmed V and J ends, which lost 8 bases and 8 bases, there was a span of 18 bases. CDR3 length: 13 residues. The germline gives CDR1 LGHDT, CDR2 YNNKEL (reference sequence). CDR3 sequence: CASGQTGEWGYTF. The CDR3 DNA reads TGTGCCAGCGGTCAAACCGGTGAATGGGGCTACACCTTC.

This chain uses TRBV5-1 with TRBJ1-2, with D hard to call. From germline, CDR1 is SGHRS and CDR2 YFSETQ. This CDR3 is built from 15 residues. V lost 6 bases, J lost 3 bases, and 18 bases lay in between. CDR3 in amino acids: CASTMADPGDYGYTF. CDR3 bases: TGCGCCAGCACAATGGCGGACCCCGGGGACTATGGCTACACCTTC.

This sequence joins TRBV7-9 and TRBJ1-2; tentatively, D is TRBD1 (5 bases). The CDR3 contains 13 residues. CDR1 and CDR2 from the germline V gene are SEHNR and FQNEAQ (reference sequence). V was trimmed by 7 bases and J by 7 bases, leaving 16 bases between them. CDR3 sequence reads: CASTQPGSSGYTF. In DNA, the CDR3 is TGTGCCAGCACCCAACCAGGGTCTAGTGGCTACACCTTC.

The rearrangement uses TRBV6-6 and TRBJ2-1; TRBD1 agrees at 9 bases. Germline lookup yields CDR1 MNHNY and CDR2 SVGAGI (reference sequence). The V gene end was trimmed by 7 bases and the J gene end by 4 bases; junction bases not matched to a gene: 8. The CDR3 sequence is 15 residues long. DNA for the CDR3: TGTGCCAGCACCACCCCGGACAGGGGATACAATGAGCAGTTCTTC. The encoded protein is CASTTPDRGYNEQFF.

The CDR3 region has the DNA TGTGCCATCAGGCCAGCGGGGAACTACAATGAGCAGTTCTTC. Translation: CAIRPAGNYNEQFF. This chain links TRBV10-3 with TRBJ2-1; TRBD2 matches at 7 bases. The germline CDR1 and CDR2 sequences are ENHRY and SYGVKD. V trimming: 6 bases; J trimming: 3 bases; junction bases outside the gene matches: 5. The CDR3 runs 14 residues.

The chain combines TRBV7-9 with TRBJ1-6, with D perhaps TRBD1 (6 bases). The CDR3 has 14 residues. V was cut by 5 bases and J by 7 bases, with 12 bases left in between. The germline CDR1 and CDR2 sequences are SEHNR and FQNEAQ (reference sequence). The CDR3 sequence is CASSLTGLNSPLHF. As DNA, the CDR3 is TGTGCCAGCAGCCTTACAGGGTTGAATTCACCCCTCCACTTT.

The chain carries TRBV18 and TRBJ1-4; no firm D call. CDR3 size: 14 residues. Between the trimmed V and J ends, which lost 6 bases and 8 bases, there was a span of 16 bases. Per germline, CDR1 KGHSH and CDR2 LQKENI. CDR3 residues: CASSPNLRGEKLFF. The CDR3 bases are TGTGCCAGCTCCCCCAACCTACGAGGGGAAAAACTGTTTTTT.

As concerns this clone: This may be a read error: a much more frequent sequence differs by one nucleotide. The CDR3 region has the DNA TGCGCCAGCAGTCGCGGGGGGGCGGAGACCCAGTACTTC. Translating gives CASSRGGAETQYF. The V and J genes are TRBV10-2 and TRBJ2-5; 9 bases are a match to TRBD2. The length of the CDR3 is 13 residues. V was pared by 5 bases and J by 5 bases, with 3 bases of the junction left unmatched. Germline V gives CDR1 WSHSY, CDR2 SAAADI.

Only one count was recorded for this clone. The chain has TRBV13 and TRBJ1-4; 9 nucleotides align to TRBD1. The germline CDR1 and CDR2 sequences are PRHDT and FYEKMQ (reference sequence). The V segment lost 8 bases and the J segment 6 bases; nucleotides outside the gene matches: 1. The length of the CDR3 is 12 residues. The CDR3 bases are TGTGCCAGCCGGGACAGGGATGAAAAACTGTTTTTT. It encodes CASRDRDEKLFF.

This sequence joins TRBV7-2 and TRBJ2-1; 10 nucleotides agree with TRBD2. CDR3 length: 16 amino acids. Germline V lookup: CDR1 SGHTA, CDR2 FQGNSA. Trimming cost V 1 base and J 10 bases; bases outside gene matches: 10. CDR3 nucleotide sequence: TGTGCCAGCAGCTTAGAACTAGCGGGGCCCCTCGGAGAGCAGTTCTTC. Translating gives CASSLELAGPLGEQFF.

The chain links TRBV6-2 or TRBV6-3 to TRBJ2-7; possible D gene TRBD2, 7 bases. The CDR3 is made up of 15 amino acids. The germline V gene encodes CDR1 MNHEY and CDR2 SVGEGT. Trimming left V 2 bases short and J 5 bases short, with 16 bases between. CDR3 sequence reads: CASSYRGALGNEQYF. The CDR3 DNA reads TGTGCCAGCAGTTACCGGGGGGCGCTTGGCAACGAGCAGTACTTC.

The rearrangement links TRBV3-1 (or the pseudogene TRBV3-2) to TRBJ2-7; a weak D match, TRBD2 (5 bases). Germline lookup yields CDR1 LGHDT and CDR2 YNNKEL (reference sequence). This CDR3 region has 13 residues. The germline V and J ends were trimmed by 2 bases and 10 bases, with 15 bases remaining between them. CDR3 sequence reads: CASSQQSGLVQYF. CDR3 sequence (DNA): TGTGCCAGCAGCCAACAATCGGGGTTAGTACAGTACTTC.

The V gene is TRBV25-1, the J gene TRBJ1-5, with D unresolved. Germline V CDR1 and CDR2: MGHDK, SYGVNS. Trimming took off 5 bases at V and 11 bases at J, with 16 bases between the two ends. The CDR3 covers 13 residues. The CDR3 bases are TGTGCCAGCAGTCCCGGAGCGGCGGGTACCCAGCATTTT. Residues: CASSPGAAGTQHF.

This clone was counted between two and nine times. Here the CDR3 DNA reads TGTGCCACCAGCAGAGATCTCGGACTGGGTTACACCTTC. It specifies CATSRDLGLGYTF. The V and J genes are TRBV15 and TRBJ1-2; D not resolved. There are 13 residues in the CDR3. CDR1 LNHNV and CDR2 YYDKDF come from the germline V gene (reference sequence). The V gene lost 0 bases and the J gene lost 11 bases, with 13 bases spanning the gap.

The chain recombines TRBV7-2 with TRBJ2-2; TRBD1 matches 7 bases. CDR3 length: 15 amino acids. CDR1 is SGHTA and CDR2 is FQGNSA in the germline V gene. The ends lost 8 bases at V and 3 bases at J; junction bases unmatched: 9. The CDR3 loop is CASSMGQRYTGELFF. The CDR3 DNA reads TGTGCCAGCTCTATGGGACAGCGTTACACCGGGGAGCTGTTTTTT.

This clone was picked up one time. The chain combines TRBV28 with TRBJ2-7, with D possibly TRBD1 on 5 matching bases. CDR1 is MDHEN, CDR2 SYDVKM, per germline. The CDR3 is made up of 13 amino acids. With 6 bases removed from V and 1 base from J, the gap between germline ends came to 10 bases. The CDR3 loop reads CASRLTVSYEQYF. Here the CDR3 DNA reads TGTGCCAGCAGATTGACAGTTTCCTACGAGCAGTACTTC.

The rearrangement joins TRBV16 to TRBJ2-2; 7 bases are a match to TRBD1. V dropped 4 bases and J dropped 6; count of bases not matched to a gene: 2. Germline-derived CDR1 and CDR2 are KGHSY and FQNENV. This CDR3 is built from 13 residues. CDR3: CASSPTGSGELFF. The CDR3 DNA reads as TGTGCCAGCAGCCCGACAGGGTCCGGGGAGCTGTTTTTT.

The chain couples TRBV5-6 to TRBJ2-2; 7 nucleotides align to TRBD1. The ends lost 3 bases at V and 7 bases at J; junction bases unmatched: 9. The germline CDR1 and CDR2 sequences are SGHDT and YYEEEE. The CDR3 sequence is 15 residues long. The CDR3 nucleotides are TGTGCCAGCAGCTATAGGGGGCAGATCAACGGGGAGCTGTTTTTT. Protein product: CASSYRGQINGELFF. Filled out from reference TRBV5-6 and TRBJ2-2, the complete variable domain reads DAGVTQSPTHLIKTRGQQVTLRCSPKSGHDTVSWYQQALGQGPQFIFQYYEEEERQRGNFPDRFSGHQFPNYSSELNVNALLLGDSALYLCASSYRGQINGELFFGEGSRLTVL.

The rearrangement links TRBV5-1 to TRBJ1-1; the match to TRBD1 covers 7 bases. The CDR3 runs to 16 residues. Germline CDR1 and CDR2: SGHRS and YFSETQ. Trimming removed 2 bases from V and 2 bases from J; junction bases left unmatched: 9. For the CDR3, the DNA is TGCGCCAGCAGCTTAGGCCGGACAGGCCAAAACACTGAAGCTTTCTTT. This translates into CASSLGRTGQNTEAFF.

The chain joins TRBV7-8 to TRBJ2-1; D ambiguous. V lost 5 bases and J 10 bases, leaving 18 bases between the germline ends. The CDR3 spans 14 residues. CDR1 and CDR2 (germline): SGHVS, FQNEAQ. The DNA for the CDR3 is TGTGCCAGCAGCGACACGGCTATGGATCCGGAGCAGTTCTTC. Protein sequence: CASSDTAMDPEQFF.

The chain combines TRBV15 with TRBJ2-6; D not certain. This CDR3 is built from 13 residues. Deletions cut 5 bases from V and 1 base from J, with 3 bases between. Germline V lookup: CDR1 LNHNV, CDR2 YYDKDF (reference sequence). CDR3 nucleotides: TGTGCCACCAGCTTATCTGGGGCCAACGTCCTGACTTTC. Translation: CATSLSGANVLTF.

The rearrangement links TRBV24-1 to TRBJ2-2; D is possibly TRBD1 (6 bases). Trimming took off 0 bases at V and 3 bases at J, with 10 bases between the two ends. The CDR3 is 16 residues long. Germline V gene lookup returns CDR1 KGHDR and CDR2 SFDVKD. CDR3 DNA: TGTGCCACCAGTGATTTGCTCAGGGGAGACACCGGGGAGCTGTTTTTT. Protein sequence: CATSDLLRGDTGELFF.

This chain joins TRBV5-6 and TRBJ1-6; 10 bases match TRBD1. The germline V gene encodes CDR1 SGHDT and CDR2 YYEEEE. J gave up 10 bases and V 3 bases, and 10 bases lay outside the gene matches. The CDR3 is 16 amino acids. The CDR3: CASSYPGQGSGSPLHF. The CDR3 DNA reads TGTGCCAGCAGCTATCCGGGACAGGGGTCGGGGTCACCCCTCCACTTT. Supplemented by reference TRBV5-6 and TRBJ1-6, the full variable domain reads DAGVTQSPTHLIKTRGQQVTLRCSPKSGHDTVSWYQQALGQGPQFIFQYYEEEERQRGNFPDRFSGHQFPNYSSELNVNALLLGDSALYLCASSYPGQGSGSPLHFGNGTRLTVT.

The chain links TRBV27 to TRBJ2-7; D is perhaps TRBD1 (6 bases). The germline CDR1 and CDR2 sequences are MNHEY and SMNVEV (reference sequence). Between the trimmed V and J ends, which lost 5 bases and 3 bases, there was a span of 14 bases. The CDR3 runs 14 residues. CDR3 loop: CASSQAGTHYEQYF. In nucleotides, the CDR3 is TGTGCCAGCAGTCAAGCCGGGACACACTACGAGCAGTACTTC.

CDR3 region: CASSFGQPATNEKLFF. The CDR3 bases are TGTGCCAGCAGCTTCGGACAGCCAGCAACTAATGAAAAACTGTTTTTT. V and J are TRBV7-9 and TRBJ1-4; the D gene is possibly TRBD1 (6 bases). With 3 bases removed from V and 0 bases from J, the gap between germline ends came to 11 bases. This CDR3 spans 16 amino acids. The germline gives CDR1 SEHNR, CDR2 FQNEAQ (reference sequence).

The rearrangement links TRBV9 to TRBJ2-2; tentative D call: TRBD1 (6 bases). Germline V gene lookup returns CDR1 SGDLS and CDR2 YYNGEE. V lost 0 bases and J lost 4, with 7 bases in between. The CDR3 is made up of 14 amino acids. The CDR3 reads CASSVAGVTGELFF. The CDR3 bases are TGTGCCAGCAGCGTAGCAGGGGTCACCGGGGAGCTGTTTTTT.

This sequence joins TRBV9 and TRBJ1-1; the D gene is possibly TRBD1 (5 bases). The V gene lost 3 bases and the J gene lost 0 bases, with 12 bases spanning the gap. The CDR3 sequence is 15 residues long. Germline V gene data show CDR1 as SGDLS and CDR2 as YYNGEE. CDR3 loop: CASSALQAMNTEAFF. CDR3 in DNA: TGTGCCAGCAGCGCCTTACAGGCGATGAACACTGAAGCTTTCTTT.

CDR3 DNA: TGTGCCAGCAGCCCAGACGCAGGGGGCGCAGATACGCAGTATTTT. This codes for CASSPDAGGADTQYF. V usage is TRBV9 and J usage is TRBJ2-3; 8 bases are shared with TRBD1. Germline V lookup: CDR1 SGDLS, CDR2 YYNGEE. V was clipped by 4 bases and J by 4 bases; unmatched bases: 8. The CDR3 sequence is 15 residues long.

This clone was seen a few times. This chain joins TRBV7-9 and TRBJ2-7; 10 bases map to TRBD1. J lost 6 bases, V lost 5 bases, and 10 bases had no gene match. The germline gives CDR1 SEHNR, CDR2 FQNEAQ (reference sequence). The CDR3 has 15 amino acids. DNA for the CDR3: TGTGCCAGCAGCCCAGTACCGGGACAGGGGCGCGAGCAGTACTTC. It specifies CASSPVPGQGREQYF.

This clone appeared a single time. The chain recombines TRBV3-1 (or the pseudogene TRBV3-2) with TRBJ2-2; 12 nucleotides align to TRBD2. After removal of 1 base from V and 6 bases from J, the junction contained 6 bases not matched to a gene. Germline V gene lookup returns CDR1 LGHDT and CDR2 YNNKEL (reference sequence). CDR3 length: 17 residues. The CDR3 nucleotides read TGTGCCAGCAGCCAAGTAGGGGGGACTAGCGGGTCCGGGGAGCTGTTTTTT. This sequence encodes CASSQVGGTSGSGELFF.

This chain connects TRBV6-5 to TRBJ1-5, with 8 bases lining up with TRBD1. Germline CDR1 MNHEY, CDR2 SVGAGI. The CDR3 sequence is 15 residues long. The V segment lost 3 bases and the J segment 5 bases; nucleotides outside the gene matches: 6. In DNA, the CDR3 is TGTGCCAGCAGTTATTTAGGACAGGGCTATCAGCCCCAGCATTTT. Translation gives CASSYLGQGYQPQHF.